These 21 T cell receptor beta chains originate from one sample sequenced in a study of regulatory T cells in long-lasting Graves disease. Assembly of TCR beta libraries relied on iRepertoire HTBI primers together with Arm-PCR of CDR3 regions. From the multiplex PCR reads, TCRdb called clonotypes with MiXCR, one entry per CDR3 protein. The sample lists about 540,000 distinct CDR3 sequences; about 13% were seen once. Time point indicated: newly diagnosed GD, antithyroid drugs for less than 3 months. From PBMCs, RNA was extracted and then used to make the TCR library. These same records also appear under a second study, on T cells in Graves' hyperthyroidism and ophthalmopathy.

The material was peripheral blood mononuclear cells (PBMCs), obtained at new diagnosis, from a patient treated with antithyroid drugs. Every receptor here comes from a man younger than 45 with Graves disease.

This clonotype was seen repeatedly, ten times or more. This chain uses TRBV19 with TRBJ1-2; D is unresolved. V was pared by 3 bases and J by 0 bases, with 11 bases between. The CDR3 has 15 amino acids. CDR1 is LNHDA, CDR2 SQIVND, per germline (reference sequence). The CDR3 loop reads CASSMRTGPNYGYTF. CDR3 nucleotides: TGTGCCAGTAGTATGCGGACGGGCCCTAACTATGGCTACACCTTC.

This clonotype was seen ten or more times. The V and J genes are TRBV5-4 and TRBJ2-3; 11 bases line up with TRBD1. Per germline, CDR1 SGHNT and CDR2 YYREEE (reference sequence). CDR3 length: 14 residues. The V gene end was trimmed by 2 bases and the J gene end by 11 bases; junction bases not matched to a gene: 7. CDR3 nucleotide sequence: TGTGCCAGCAGCTTCGGACAGGGGGCGCAGGGGCAGTATTTT. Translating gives CASSFGQGAQGQYF.

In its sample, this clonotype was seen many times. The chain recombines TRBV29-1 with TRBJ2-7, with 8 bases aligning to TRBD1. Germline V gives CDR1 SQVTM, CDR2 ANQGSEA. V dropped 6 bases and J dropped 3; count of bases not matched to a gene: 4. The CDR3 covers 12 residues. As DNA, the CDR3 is TGCAGCGTCAGGGGGCTAGTCTACGAGCAGTACTTC. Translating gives CSVRGLVYEQYF.

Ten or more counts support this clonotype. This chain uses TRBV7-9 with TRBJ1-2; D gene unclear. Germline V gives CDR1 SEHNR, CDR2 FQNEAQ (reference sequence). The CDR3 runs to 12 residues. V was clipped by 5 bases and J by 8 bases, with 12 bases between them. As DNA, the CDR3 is TGTGCCAGCAGCAGAAGCGAAAAAGGCTACACCTTC. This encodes CASSRSEKGYTF.

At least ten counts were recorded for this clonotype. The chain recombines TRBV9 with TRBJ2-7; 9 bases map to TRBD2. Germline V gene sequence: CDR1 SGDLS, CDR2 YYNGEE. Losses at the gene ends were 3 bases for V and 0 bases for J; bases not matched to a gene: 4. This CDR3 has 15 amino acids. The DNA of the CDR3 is TGTGCCAGCAGCGGTAGCGGGGGAAGCTCCTACGAGCAGTACTTC. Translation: CASSGSGGSSYEQYF.

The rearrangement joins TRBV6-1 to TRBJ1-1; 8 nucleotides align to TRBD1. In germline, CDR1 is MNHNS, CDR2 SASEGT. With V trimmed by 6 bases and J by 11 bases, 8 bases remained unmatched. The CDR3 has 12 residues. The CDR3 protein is CASRPDRGRAFF. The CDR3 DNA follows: TGTGCCAGCAGACCAGACAGGGGCAGGGCTTTCTTT.

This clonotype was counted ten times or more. CDR3 in amino acids: CASSSPSTSPDTQYF. CDR3 in DNA: TGTGCCAGCAGTTCCCCATCGACTAGCCCAGATACGCAGTATTTT. V is TRBV28 and J is TRBJ2-3, with 7 nucleotides matching TRBD2. V lost 4 bases to trimming and J lost 4 bases; unmatched junction nucleotides: 8. Per germline, CDR1 MDHEN and CDR2 SYDVKM. There are 15 residues in the CDR3. The entire variable domain, with the rest obtained from reference TRBV28 and TRBJ2-3, is as follows: DVKVTQSSRYLVKRTGEKVFLECVQDMDHENMFWYRQDPGLGLRLIYFSYDVKMKEKGDIPEGYSVSREKKERFSLILESASTNQTSMYLCASSSPSTSPDTQYFGPGTRLTVL.

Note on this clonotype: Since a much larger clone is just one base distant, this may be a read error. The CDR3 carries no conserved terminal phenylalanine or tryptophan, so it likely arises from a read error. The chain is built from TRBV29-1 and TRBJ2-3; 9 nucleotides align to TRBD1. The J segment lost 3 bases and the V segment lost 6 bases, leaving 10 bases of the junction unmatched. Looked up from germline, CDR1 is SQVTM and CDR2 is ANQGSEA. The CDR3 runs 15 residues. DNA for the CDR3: TGCAGCGTCCCGGGACAGGGTTGGTGGACAGATACGCAGTATATT. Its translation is CSVPGQGWWTDTQYI.

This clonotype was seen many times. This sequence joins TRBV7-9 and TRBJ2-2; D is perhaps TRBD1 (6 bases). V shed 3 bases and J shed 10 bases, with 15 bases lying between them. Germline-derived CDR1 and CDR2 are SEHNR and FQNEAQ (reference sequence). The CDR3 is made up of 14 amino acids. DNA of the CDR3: TGTGCCAGCAGCTTTCGGACAGACGGGGAGGAGCTGTTTTTT. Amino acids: CASSFRTDGEELFF. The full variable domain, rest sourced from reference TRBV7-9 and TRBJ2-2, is DTGVSQNPRHKITKRGQNVTFRCDPISEHNRLYWYRQTLGQGPEFLTYFQNEAQLEKSRLLSDRFSAERPKGSFSTLEIQRTEQGDSAMYLCASSFRTDGEELFFGEGSRLTVL.

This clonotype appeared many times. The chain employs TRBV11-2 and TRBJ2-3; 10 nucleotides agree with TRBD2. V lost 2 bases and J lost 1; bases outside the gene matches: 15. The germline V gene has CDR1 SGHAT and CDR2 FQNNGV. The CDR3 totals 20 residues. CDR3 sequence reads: CASSLMRPSGSSRGTDTQYF. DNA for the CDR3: TGTGCCAGCAGCTTAATGAGGCCTAGCGGGAGTTCGAGGGGCACAGATACGCAGTATTTT.

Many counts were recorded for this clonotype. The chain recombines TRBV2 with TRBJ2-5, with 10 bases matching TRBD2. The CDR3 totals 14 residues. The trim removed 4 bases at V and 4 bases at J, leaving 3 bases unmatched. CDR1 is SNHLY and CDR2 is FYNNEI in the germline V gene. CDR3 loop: CASSVAGGGETQYF. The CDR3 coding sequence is TGTGCCAGCAGTGTAGCGGGAGGCGGAGAGACCCAGTACTTC. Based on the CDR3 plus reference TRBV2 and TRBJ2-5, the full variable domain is EPEVTQTPSHQVTQMGQEVILRCVPISNHLYFYWYRQILGQKVEFLVSFYNNEISEKSEIFDDQFSVERPDGSNFTLKIRSTKLEDSAMYFCASSVAGGGETQYFGPGTRLLVL.

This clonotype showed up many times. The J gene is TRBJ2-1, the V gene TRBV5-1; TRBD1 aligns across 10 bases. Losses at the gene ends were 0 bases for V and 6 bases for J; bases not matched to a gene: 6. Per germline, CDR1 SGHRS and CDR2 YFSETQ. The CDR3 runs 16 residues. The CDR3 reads CASSLAEGTGANEQFF. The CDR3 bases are TGCGCCAGCAGCTTGGCCGAGGGGACAGGGGCCAATGAGCAGTTCTTC.

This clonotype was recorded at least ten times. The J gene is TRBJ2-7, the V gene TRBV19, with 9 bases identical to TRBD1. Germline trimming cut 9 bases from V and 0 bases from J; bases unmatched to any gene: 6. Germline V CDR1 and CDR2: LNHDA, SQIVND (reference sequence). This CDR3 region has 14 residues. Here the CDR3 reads CASMDRGSSYEQYF. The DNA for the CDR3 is TGTGCCAGCATGGACAGGGGAAGCTCCTACGAGCAGTACTTC. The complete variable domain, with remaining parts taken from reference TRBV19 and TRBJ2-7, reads DGGITQSPKYLFRKEGQNVTLSCEQNLNHDAMYWYRQDPGQGLRLIYYSQIVNDFQKGDIAEGYSVSREKKESFPLTVTSAQKNPTAFYLCASMDRGSSYEQYFGPGTRLTVT.

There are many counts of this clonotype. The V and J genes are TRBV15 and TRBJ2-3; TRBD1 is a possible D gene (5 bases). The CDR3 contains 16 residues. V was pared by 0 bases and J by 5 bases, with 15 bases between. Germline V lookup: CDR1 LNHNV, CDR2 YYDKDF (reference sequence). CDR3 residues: CATSRDGDSYRDTQYF. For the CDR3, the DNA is TGTGCCACCAGCAGAGATGGAGACAGTTACAGAGATACGCAGTATTTT.

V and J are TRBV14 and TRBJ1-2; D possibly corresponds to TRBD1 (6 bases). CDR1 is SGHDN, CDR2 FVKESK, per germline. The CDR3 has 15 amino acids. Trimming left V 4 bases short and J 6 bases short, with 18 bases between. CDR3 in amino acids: CASSRLPGEMDGYTF. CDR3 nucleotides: TGTGCCAGCAGCCGCCTGCCAGGGGAGATGGATGGCTACACCTTC.

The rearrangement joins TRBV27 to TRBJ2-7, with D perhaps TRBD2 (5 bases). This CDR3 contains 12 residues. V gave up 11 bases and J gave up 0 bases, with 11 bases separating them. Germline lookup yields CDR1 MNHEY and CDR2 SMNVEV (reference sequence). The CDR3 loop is CAGRLNSYEQYF. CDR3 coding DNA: TGTGCCGGAAGACTAAACTCCTACGAGCAGTACTTC.

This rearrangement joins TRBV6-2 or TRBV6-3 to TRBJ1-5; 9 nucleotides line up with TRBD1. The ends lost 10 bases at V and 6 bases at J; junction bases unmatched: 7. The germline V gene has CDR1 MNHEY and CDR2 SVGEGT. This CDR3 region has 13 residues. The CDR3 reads CANTGTGLQPQHF. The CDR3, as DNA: TGTGCCAACACCGGGACAGGGCTTCAGCCCCAGCATTTT.

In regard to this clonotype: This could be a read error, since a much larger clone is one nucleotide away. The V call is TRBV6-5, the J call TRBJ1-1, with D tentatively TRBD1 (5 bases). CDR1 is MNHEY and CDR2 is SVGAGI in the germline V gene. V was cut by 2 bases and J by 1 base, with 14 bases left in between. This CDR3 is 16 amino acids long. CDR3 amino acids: CASSYGGVGENTEAFF. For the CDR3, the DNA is TGTGCCAGCAGTTACGGGGGTGTAGGAGAGAACACTGAAGCTTTCTTT.

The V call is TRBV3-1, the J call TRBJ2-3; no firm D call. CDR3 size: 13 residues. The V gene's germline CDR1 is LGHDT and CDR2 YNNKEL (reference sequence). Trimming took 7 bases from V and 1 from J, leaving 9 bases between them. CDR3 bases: TGTGCCAGCACCGCTGGAGGCACAGATACGCAGTATTTT. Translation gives CASTAGGTDTQYF.

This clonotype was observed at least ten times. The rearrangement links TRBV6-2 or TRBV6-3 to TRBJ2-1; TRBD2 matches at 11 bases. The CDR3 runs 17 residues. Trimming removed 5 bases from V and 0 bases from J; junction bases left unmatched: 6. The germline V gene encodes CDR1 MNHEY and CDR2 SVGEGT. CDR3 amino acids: CASSHLGLAVSYNEQFF. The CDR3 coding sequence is TGTGCCAGCAGTCACTTGGGACTAGCGGTCTCCTACAATGAGCAGTTCTTC.

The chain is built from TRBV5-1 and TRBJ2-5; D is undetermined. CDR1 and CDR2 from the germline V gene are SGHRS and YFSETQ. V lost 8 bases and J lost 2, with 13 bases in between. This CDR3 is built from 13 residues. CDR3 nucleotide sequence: TGCGCCAGTAGACTCGGATTACAAGAGACCCAGTACTTC. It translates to CASRLGLQETQYF.